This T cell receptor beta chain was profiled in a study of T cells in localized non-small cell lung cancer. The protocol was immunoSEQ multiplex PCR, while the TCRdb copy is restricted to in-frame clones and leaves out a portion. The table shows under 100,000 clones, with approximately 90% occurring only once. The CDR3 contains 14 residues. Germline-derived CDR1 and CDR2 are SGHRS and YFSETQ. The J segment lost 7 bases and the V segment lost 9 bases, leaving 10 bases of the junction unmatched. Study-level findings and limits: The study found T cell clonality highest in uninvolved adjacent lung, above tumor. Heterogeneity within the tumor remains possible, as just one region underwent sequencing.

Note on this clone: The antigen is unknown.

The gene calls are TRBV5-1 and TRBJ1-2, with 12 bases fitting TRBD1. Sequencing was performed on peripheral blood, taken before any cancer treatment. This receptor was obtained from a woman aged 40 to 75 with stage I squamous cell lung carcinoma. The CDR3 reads CANFLGTGGGGYTF. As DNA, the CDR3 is TGCGCCAACTTTTTGGGGACAGGGGGCGGTGGCTACACCTTC.